This is a list of T cell receptor beta chains from one sample in a study of cytomegalovirus exposure and HLA in healthy donors. Repertoires were generated with immunoSEQ multiplex PCR, while TCRdb's copy carries only in-frame clones and drops some. Found here are about 270,000 clones, 70% to 90% of them singletons; the top ten hold roughly 4%. Sequencing input: PBMCs. Source of these receptors: a man aged 35 to 55 in good health and CMV-seropositive. Both conserved end residues are part of each CDR3.

TRBV27	CASSPGAGGLAGGLGDQETQYF
TRBV7-9	CASSARSRTGGAPLHF
TRBV14	CASSQVQNSYNEQFF
TRBV27	CASSAGTASYEQYF
TRBV7-2	CASSLTGGGNTIYF
TRBV11-3	CASSLNGGRRGGADTQYF
TRBV5-1	CASSLGGVYEQYF
TRBV11-2	CASSLDRQDFEETQYF
TRBV28	CASSPGLAGWEQFF
TRBV6-5	CASVQGPSYEQYF
TRBV7-9	CASSLGQAGWGEQYF
TRBV6-5	CASSKTGLHTYEQYF
TRBV9	CASSVGQGAGNEKLFF